Here is one TCR beta chain with its context. These data belong to a study of CD8 T cells in Susac syndrome. Germline assignment: CDR1 SGHDT and CDR2 YYEEEE. This CDR3 spans 13 amino acids. Trimming took 0 bases from V and 6 from J, leaving 10 bases between them. The authors reverse transcribed roughly 0.45 to 1 ug RNA with random hexamers. TCRdb used MiXCR to reprocess the immunoSEQ multiplex PCR reads, holding one entry per CDR3 protein. Of about 120,000 distinct CDR3 sequences detected, about 92% appear once; the ten largest clones hold roughly 0.088%. V usage is TRBV5-6 and J usage is TRBJ2-7; tentatively, D is TRBD1 or TRBD2 (5 bases each). This sequence originates from a human donor with multiple sclerosis. The sequencing sample was made of CD4+ T cells from PBMCs. In DNA, the CDR3 is TGTGCCAGCAGCTTGGCAGGGACCTTCGAGCAGTACTTC. This encodes CASSLAGTFEQYF.